Sequencing of this T cell receptor beta chain was carried out in a study of cytomegalovirus exposure and HLA in healthy donors. PCR involved 60 Vbeta and 13 Jbeta primers. Clones were read by immunoSEQ multiplex PCR, and TCRdb kept only the in-frame ones, dropping some. The ten top clones account for about 1.1%, within a sample of roughly 220,000 clones. The germline V gene has CDR1 MRHNA and CDR2 SNTAGT. Trimming pared 0 bases from V and 14 bases from J, leaving 14 bases between. This CDR3 is 13 amino acids long. The source is a girl aged 2 to 10 in good health and CMV-seropositive. Sequences were obtained from PBMCs. The chain couples TRBV6-4 to TRBJ2-1; perhaps TRBD2 as D (6 bases). CDR3: CASSDSTTSRKFF. The DNA for the CDR3 is TGTGCCAGCAGTGACTCCACGACTAGTCGAAAGTTCTTC.